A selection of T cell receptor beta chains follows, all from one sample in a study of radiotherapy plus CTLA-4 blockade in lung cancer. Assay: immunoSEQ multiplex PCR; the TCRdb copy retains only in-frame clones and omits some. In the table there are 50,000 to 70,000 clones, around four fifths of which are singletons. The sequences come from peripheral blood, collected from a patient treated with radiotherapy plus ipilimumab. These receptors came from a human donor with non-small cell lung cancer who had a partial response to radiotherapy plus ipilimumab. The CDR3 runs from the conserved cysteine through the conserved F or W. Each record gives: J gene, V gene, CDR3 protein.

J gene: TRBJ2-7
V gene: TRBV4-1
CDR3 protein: CASSQGRGGLSHEQYF

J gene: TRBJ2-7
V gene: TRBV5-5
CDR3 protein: CASSPGQASGGLKDYEQYF

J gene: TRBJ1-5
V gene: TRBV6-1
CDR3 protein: CASSEMPGGNQPQHF

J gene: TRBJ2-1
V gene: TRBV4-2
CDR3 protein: CASSQDRVGAGENNEQFF

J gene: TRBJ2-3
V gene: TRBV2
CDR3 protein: CASSEAGFADTQYF

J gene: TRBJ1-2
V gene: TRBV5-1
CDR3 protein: CASSVGRPGGYTF

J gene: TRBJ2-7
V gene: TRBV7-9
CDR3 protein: CASRRQESSYEQYF

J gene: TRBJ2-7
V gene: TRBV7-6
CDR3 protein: CASSLGDDSLTYEQYF

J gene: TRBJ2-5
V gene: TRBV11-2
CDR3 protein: CASSFRTSGILQETQYF

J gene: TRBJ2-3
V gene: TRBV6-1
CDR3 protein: CASSDLAGLLTDTQYF

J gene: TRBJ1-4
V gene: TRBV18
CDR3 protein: CASSPWQGEKLFF

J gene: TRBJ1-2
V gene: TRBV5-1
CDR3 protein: CASSSQGPGYGYTF

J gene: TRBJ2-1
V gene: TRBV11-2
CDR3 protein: CASSYSGGAGEQFF

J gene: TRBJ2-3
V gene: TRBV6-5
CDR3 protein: CASSRLSDTQYF

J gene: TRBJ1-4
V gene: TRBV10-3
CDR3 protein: CAISESTLSGREKLFF

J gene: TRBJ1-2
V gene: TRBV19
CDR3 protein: CASSTGQGLNYGYTF

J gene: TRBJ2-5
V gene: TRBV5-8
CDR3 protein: CASSLGEAGPATQYF

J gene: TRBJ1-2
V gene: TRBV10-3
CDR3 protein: CAISELWEDGYTF

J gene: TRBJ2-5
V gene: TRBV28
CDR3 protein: CASNPSGGRDPQYF

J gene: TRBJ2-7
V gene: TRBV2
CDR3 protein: CASSEPGGYYEQYF

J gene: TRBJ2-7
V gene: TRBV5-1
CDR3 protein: CASSWDSLGEQYF

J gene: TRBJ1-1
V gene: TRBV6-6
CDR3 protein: CASRKGKADTEAFF

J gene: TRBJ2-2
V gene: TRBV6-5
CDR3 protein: CASSYSWGDTGELFF

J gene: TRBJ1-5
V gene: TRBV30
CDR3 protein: CAWSPRGGILDQPQHF

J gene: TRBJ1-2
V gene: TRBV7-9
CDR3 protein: CASSLVTANYGYTF

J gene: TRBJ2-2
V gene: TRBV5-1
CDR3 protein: CASSLAKVTGGTGELFF

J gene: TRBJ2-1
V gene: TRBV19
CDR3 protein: CASSRPSGVNEQFF

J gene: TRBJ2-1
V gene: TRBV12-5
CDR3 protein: CASGLVLAGTYEQFF

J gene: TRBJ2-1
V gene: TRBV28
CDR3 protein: CASRWTSGGVPEQFF

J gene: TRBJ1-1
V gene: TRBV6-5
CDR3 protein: CASSYRDRGGTEAFF

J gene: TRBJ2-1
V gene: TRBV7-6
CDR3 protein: CASSTVTGAHLQFF

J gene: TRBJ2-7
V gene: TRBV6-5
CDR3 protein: CASSYSPGTQYEQYF

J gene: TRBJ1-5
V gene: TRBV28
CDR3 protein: CASSLAGSPLPQHF

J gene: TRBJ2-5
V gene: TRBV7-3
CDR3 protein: CASSLNGGTSGQYF

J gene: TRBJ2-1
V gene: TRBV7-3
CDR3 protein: CASSSTRTYNEQFF

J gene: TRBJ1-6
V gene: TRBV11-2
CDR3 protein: CASSFGTGGSPLHF

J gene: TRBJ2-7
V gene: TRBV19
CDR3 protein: CASRRTGGPYEQYF

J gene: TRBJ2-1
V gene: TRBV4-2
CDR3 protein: CASSQARLSGYNEQFF

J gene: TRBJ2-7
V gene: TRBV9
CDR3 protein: CASSVDWDRDYEQYF

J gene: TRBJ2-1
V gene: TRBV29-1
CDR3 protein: CSVEGGGAGNEQLF

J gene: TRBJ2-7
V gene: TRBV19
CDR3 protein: CASSGRQGSSYEQYF

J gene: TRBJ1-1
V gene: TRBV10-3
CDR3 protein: CAIRERRESNTEAFF

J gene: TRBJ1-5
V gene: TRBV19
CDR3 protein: CASSPRGGLNQPQHF

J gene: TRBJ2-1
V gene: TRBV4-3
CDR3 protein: CASSQAVISGGDEQFF

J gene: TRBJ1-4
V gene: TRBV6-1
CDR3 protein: CASSGAGGGWAQIVF

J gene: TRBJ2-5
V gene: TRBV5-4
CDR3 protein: CASSLPGQGKETQYF

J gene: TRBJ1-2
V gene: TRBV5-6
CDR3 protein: CASSSYTGQGGYGYTF

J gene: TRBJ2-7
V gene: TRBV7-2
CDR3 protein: CASSLWLDEQYF

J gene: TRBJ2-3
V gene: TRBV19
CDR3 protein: CASTSSGSTDTQYF

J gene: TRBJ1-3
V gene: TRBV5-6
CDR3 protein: CASSLAPQTGNTIYF

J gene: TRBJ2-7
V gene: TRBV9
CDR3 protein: CASSVNPSSYEQYF

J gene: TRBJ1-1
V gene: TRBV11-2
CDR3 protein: CASSLKTGAEAFF

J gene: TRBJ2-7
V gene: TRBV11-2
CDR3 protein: CASSMGGTKQYF